Following are 2 T cell receptor beta chains from one sample sequenced in a study of regulatory T cells in long-lasting Graves disease. Sample time point: newly diagnosed GD, antithyroid drugs for less than 3 months. PBMC-derived RNA was used for the TCR library. Arm-PCR of CDR3 regions with iRepertoire HTBI primers generated TCR beta libraries. From the multiplex PCR reads, TCRdb called clonotypes with MiXCR, one entry per CDR3 protein. The sample lists more than 300,000 distinct CDR3 sequences, about 16% seen once, with about a fifth in the top ten. The sample in question was peripheral blood mononuclear cells (PBMCs), obtained at new diagnosis, from a patient treated with antithyroid drugs. The receptors derive from a female donor with Graves disease.

This clonotype was counted at least ten times. The rearrangement links TRBV10-3 to TRBJ1-1, with D uncertain. The germline gives CDR1 ENHRY, CDR2 SYGVKD. This CDR3 has 17 amino acids. The germline V and J ends were trimmed by 5 bases and 1 base, with 20 bases remaining between them. Here the CDR3 DNA reads TGTGCCATCAGTCGGCCGCCGGGAAGCCCGACGAACACTGAAGCTTTCTTT. Translating gives CAISRPPGSPTNTEAFF.

This clonotype has just one count. The chain employs TRBV6-2 or TRBV6-3 and TRBJ2-5; either TRBD1 or TRBD2 may fit D (6 bases each). The CDR3 length is 13 residues. The V gene lost 6 bases and the J gene lost 4 bases, with 12 bases spanning the gap. The germline V gene has CDR1 MNHEY and CDR2 SVGEGT. CDR3 coding DNA: TGTGCCAGCAGACCACAGGGAGGAGAGACCCAGTACTTC. It codes for CASRPQGGETQYF.